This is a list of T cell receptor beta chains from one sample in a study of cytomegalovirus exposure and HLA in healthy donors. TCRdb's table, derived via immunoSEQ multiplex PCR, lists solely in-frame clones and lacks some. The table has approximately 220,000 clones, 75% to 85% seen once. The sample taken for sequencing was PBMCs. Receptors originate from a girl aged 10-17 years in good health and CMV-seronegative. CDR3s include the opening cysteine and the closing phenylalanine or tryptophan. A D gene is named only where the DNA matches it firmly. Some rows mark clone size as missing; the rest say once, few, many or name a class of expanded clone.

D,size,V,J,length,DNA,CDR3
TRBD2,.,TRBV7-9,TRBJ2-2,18,TGTGCCAGCAGCTTAAAAAGCGGGAGTGGCCTATTTGGCGGGGAGCTGTTTTTT,CASSLKSGSGLFGGELFF
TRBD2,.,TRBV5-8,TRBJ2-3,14,TGTGCCAGCAGGCCAGCGGGGAACACAGATACGCAGTATTTT,CASRPAGNTDTQYF
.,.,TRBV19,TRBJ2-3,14,TGTGCCAGTAGGGCCACTACTAGCACAGATACGCAGTATTTT,CASRATTSTDTQYF
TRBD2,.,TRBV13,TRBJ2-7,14,TGTGCCAGCAGCTTAGCGGGAGGTTCCTACGAGCAGTACTTC,CASSLAGGSYEQYF
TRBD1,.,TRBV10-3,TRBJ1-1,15,TGTGCCATCAGTGTTGACGGGACAGGAGGATCCGAAGCTTTCTTT,CAISVDGTGGSEAFF
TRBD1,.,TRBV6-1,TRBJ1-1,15,TGTGCCAGCATCCGGGACAGGAGGCCGAACACTGAAGCTTTCTTT,CASIRDRRPNTEAFF
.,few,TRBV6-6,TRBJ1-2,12,TGTGCCAGCAGTTACGGGGAGTATGGCTACACCTTC,CASSYGEYGYTF
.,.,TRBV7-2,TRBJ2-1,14,TGTGCCAGCAGCTTAGGCGCTACGGTCCAGGGGACGATCTTC,CASSLGATVQGTIF
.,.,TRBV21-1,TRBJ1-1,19,TGTGCCAGCAGCAAATGGGTCCTCCAGACAGGGGAAAATTGGACTGAAGCTTTCTTT,CASSKWVLQTGENWTEAFF
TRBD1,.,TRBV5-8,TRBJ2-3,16,TGTGCCAGCAGCTTGGAGGGACAGAGGTCCACAGATACGCAGTATTTT,CASSLEGQRSTDTQYF
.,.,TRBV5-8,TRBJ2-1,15,TGTGCCAGCAGCTTCACCCTAGCGTCCTACAATGAGCAGTTCTTC,CASSFTLASYNEQFF
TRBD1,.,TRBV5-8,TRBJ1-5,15,TGTGCCAGCAGCGCCGGGACAGGGATTTATCAGCCCCAGCATTTT,CASSAGTGIYQPQHF
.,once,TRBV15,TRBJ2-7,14,TGTGCCACCAGCAGAGGTGCCAGGAATCTCGAGCAGTACTTC,CATSRGARNLEQYF
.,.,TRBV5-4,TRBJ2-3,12,TGTGCCAGCAGCCCACGTCTGGGAGAAGCGTATTTT,CASSPRLGEAYF
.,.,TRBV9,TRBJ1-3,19,TGTGCCAGCAGCGTAGCCGGACCCCGGACCGGGGGCTCTGGAAACACCATATATTTT,CASSVAGPRTGGSGNTIYF
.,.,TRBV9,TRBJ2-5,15,TGTGCCAGCAGCGTCTCCGGGTTGGTCCTGGAGACCCAGTACTTC,CASSVSGLVLETQYF
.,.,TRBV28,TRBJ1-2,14,TGTGCCAGCAGTTCGATAACTAGCAGCTATGGCTACACCTTC,CASSSITSSYGYTF
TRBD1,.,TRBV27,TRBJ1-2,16,TGTGCCAGCAGTTTATGGGGGGGACAGGGAAGGAATGGCTACACCTTC,CASSLWGGQGRNGYTF
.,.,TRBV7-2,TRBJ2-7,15,TGTGCCAGCAGCTTAGTTGGGGGCCAAAGCTACGAGCAGTACTTC,CASSLVGGQSYEQYF
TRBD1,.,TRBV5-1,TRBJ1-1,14,TGCGCCAGCAGGGCCTCTAGGGGGCCAGCTGAAGCTTTCTTT,CASRASRGPAEAFF
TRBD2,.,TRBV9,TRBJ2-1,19,TGTGCCAGCAGCGTAGTGGGACTAGCGGGAGTGCAGGGCTACAATGAGCAGTTCTTC,CASSVVGLAGVQGYNEQFF
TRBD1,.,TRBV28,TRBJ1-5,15,TGTGCCAGCAGCCCGGGACAGGGGGCTCGTCAGCCCCAGCATTTT,CASSPGQGARQPQHF
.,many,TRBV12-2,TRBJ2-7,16,TGTGCAAGTCGTCCCAGGGGTAGATCGTTGACCTACGAGCAGTACTTC,CASRPRGRSLTYEQYF
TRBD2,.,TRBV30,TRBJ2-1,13,TGTGCCTGGGAACTAGCGGGGGCCAATGAGCAGTTCTTC,CAWELAGANEQFF
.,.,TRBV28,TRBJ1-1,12,TGTGCCAGCAGGAAGGGGGACCGTGAAGCTTTCTTT,CASRKGDREAFF
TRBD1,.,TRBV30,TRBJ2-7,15,TGTGCCTGGAGGCCGGGACAGGGAGTAAATTACGAGCAGTACTTC,CAWRPGQGVNYEQYF
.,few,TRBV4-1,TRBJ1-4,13,TGCGCCAGCAGCCAAGGACAGCCGCAAAAACTGTTTTTT,CASSQGQPQKLFF
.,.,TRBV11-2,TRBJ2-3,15,TGTGCCAGCACCACAAAGCGGGTGAGGGAAGATACGCAGTATTTT,CASTTKRVREDTQYF
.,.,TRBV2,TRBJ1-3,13,TGTGCCAGCAGTTCGACAGGAGGAAACACCATATATTTT,CASSSTGGNTIYF
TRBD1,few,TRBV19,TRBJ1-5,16,TGTGCCAGTAGTATCCGGACAGGGCGGCTTGATCAGCCCCAGCATTTT,CASSIRTGRLDQPQHF
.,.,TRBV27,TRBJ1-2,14,TGTGCCAGCAGTTTAGGCGGGACGGCCTATGGCTACACCTTC,CASSLGGTAYGYTF
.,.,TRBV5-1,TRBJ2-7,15,TGCGCCAGCAGCTCTGGGGCAGAATTACCCTACGAGCAGTACTTC,CASSSGAELPYEQYF
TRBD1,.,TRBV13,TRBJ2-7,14,TGTGCCAGCAGCTTCCTGCAGGGGGCCTACGAGCAGTACTTC,CASSFLQGAYEQYF
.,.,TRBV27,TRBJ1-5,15,TGTGCCAGCAGTTTATACGGACAGCCCAATCAGCCCCAGCATTTT,CASSLYGQPNQPQHF
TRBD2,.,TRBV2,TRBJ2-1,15,TGTGCCAGCGGGGCTCTAGCGGGGGGACCCAATGAGCAGTTCTTC,CASGALAGGPNEQFF
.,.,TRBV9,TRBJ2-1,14,TGTGCCAGCAGCCTTTCCCACACCAGGGATGAGCAGTTCTTC,CASSLSHTRDEQFF
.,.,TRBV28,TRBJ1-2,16,TGTGCCAGCAGGGGAGGGAGTACTTTTGCTAACTATGGCTACACCTTC,CASRGGSTFANYGYTF
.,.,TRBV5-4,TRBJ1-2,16,TGTGCCAGCAGCTTGGGTTTCGACAGTCGGTATATCGGCTACACCTTC,CASSLGFDSRYIGYTF
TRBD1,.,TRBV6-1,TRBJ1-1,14,TGTGCCAGCAGCTCAGCCTCACAGGGGGTTTGGGCTTTCTTT,CASSSASQGVWAFF
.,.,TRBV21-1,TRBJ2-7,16,TGTGCCAGCAGCAAGTTTGAAGCGGGAGGGCCCTACGAGCAGTACTTC,CASSKFEAGGPYEQYF
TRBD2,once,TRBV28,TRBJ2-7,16,TGTGCCAGCAGTTTTCCAAGCGGGAGGATCTCCTACGAGCAGTACTTC,CASSFPSGRISYEQYF
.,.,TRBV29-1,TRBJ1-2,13,TGCAGCGCATCGACGGATGCGGCCTATGGCTACACCTTC,CSASTDAAYGYTF
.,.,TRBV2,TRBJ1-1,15,TGTGCCAGCAGTCCGCTCAGCCAGGGCACGTCTGAAGCTTTCTTT,CASSPLSQGTSEAFF
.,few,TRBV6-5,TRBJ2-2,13,TGTGCCAGCACAACGGGAGATGTCGGGGAGCTGTTTTTT,CASTTGDVGELFF
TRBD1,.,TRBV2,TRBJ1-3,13,TGTGCCAGCAGGGGGACAGTTGGAAACACCATATATTTT,CASRGTVGNTIYF